This is a list of T cell receptor beta chains from one sample in a study of cytomegalovirus exposure and HLA in healthy donors. Sequencing used immunoSEQ multiplex PCR; TCRdb keeps in-frame clones, though not all of them. Here the sample spans around 200,000 clones, around 86% being singletons. The sequenced sample consisted of PBMCs. The source is a man aged 45-65 years in good health and CMV-seronegative. Both conserved end residues are trimmed from each CDR3.

j_gene: TRBJ2-5
v_gene: TRBV7-2
CDR3aa: ASSAQAGNGETQY

j_gene: TRBJ1-2
v_gene: TRBV5-5
CDR3aa: ASSPRPAGANYGYT

j_gene: TRBJ1-1
v_gene: TRBV11-1
CDR3aa: ASSKGQGYTEAF

j_gene: TRBJ1-2
v_gene: TRBV15
CDR3aa: ATSRGGSLGYGYT

j_gene: TRBJ2-7
v_gene: TRBV20-1
CDR3aa: STRGHYEQY

j_gene: TRBJ2-7
v_gene: TRBV28
CDR3aa: ASSSGQGKREQY

j_gene: TRBJ1-1
v_gene: TRBV14
CDR3aa: ASSQGQGPIDTEAF

j_gene: TRBJ1-1
v_gene: TRBV7-2
CDR3aa: ASSLGGTGRLNTEAF

j_gene: TRBJ1-1
v_gene: TRBV7-9
CDR3aa: SSSSDRVEAF

j_gene: TRBJ1-4
v_gene: TRBV7-2
CDR3aa: ASSSGQGTNEKLF

j_gene: TRBJ1-1
v_gene: TRBV30
CDR3aa: AWKARDSMNTEAF

j_gene: TRBJ1-2
v_gene: TRBV5-6
CDR3aa: ASSLGQGKAGYT

j_gene: TRBJ2-2
v_gene: TRBV6-5
CDR3aa: ASSFGSVAGTGELF

j_gene: TRBJ2-1
v_gene: TRBV6-5
CDR3aa: ASSYDRGVSYNEQF

j_gene: TRBJ2-2
v_gene: TRBV29-1
CDR3aa: SVEDRTRVRPGELF

j_gene: TRBJ2-1
v_gene: TRBV6-1
CDR3aa: ASTTGWYNEQF

j_gene: TRBJ1-1
v_gene: TRBV5-1
CDR3aa: ASSSGQGSTEAF

j_gene: TRBJ2-2
v_gene: TRBV7-2
CDR3aa: ASSLMGLAGGWTGELF